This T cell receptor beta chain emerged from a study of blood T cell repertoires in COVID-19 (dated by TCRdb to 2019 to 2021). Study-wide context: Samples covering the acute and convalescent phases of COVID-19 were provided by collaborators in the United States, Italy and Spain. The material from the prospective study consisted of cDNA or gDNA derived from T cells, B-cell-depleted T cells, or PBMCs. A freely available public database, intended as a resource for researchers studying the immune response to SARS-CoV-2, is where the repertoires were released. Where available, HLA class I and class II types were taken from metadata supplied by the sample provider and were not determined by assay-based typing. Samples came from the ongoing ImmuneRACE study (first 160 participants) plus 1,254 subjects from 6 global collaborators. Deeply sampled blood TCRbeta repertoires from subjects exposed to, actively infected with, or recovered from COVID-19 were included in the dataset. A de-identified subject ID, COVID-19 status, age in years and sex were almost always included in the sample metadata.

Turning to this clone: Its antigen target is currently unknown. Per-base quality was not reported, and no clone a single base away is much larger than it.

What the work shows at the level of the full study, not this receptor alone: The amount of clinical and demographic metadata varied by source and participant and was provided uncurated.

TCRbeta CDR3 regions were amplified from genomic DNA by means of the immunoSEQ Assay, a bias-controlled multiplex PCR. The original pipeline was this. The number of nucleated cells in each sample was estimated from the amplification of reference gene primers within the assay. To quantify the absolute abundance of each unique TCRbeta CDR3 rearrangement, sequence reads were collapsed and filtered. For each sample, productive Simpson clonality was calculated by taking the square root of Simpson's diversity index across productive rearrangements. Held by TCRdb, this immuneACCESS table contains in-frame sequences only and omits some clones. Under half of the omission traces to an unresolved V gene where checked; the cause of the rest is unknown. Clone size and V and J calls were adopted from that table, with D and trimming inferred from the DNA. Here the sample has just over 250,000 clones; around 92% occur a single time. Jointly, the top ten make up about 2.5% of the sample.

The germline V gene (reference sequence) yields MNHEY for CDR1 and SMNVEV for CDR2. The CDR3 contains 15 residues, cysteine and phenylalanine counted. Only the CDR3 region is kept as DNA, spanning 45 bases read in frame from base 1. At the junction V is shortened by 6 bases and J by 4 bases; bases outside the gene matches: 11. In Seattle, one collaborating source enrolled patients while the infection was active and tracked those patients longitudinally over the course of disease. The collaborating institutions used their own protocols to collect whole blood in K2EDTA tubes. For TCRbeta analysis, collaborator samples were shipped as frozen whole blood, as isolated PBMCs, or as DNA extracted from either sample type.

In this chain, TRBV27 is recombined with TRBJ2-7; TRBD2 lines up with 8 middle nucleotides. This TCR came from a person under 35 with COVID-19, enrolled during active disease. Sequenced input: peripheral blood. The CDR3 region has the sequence CASSSQGGGLYEQYF. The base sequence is TGTGCCAGCAGCTCACAGGGCGGGGGGCTTTACGAGCAGTACTTC.